This is a list of T cell receptor beta chains from one sample in a study of T cells in Graves' hyperthyroidism and ophthalmopathy. TCRdb recomputed calls from the multiplex PCR reads with MiXCR, one row per CDR3 protein. The table has around 350,000 distinct CDR3 sequences, approximately 17% seen once; the top ten hold approximately 35%. The specimen was blood. The receptors here all came from a woman in her 30s with Graves' hyperthyroidism that later progressed to Graves' ophthalmopathy. The CDR3 runs from the conserved cysteine through the conserved F or W. A D gene is named only where the DNA matches it firmly. The size field is filled for only some rows; it gives once, few, many or a size class.

>-|TRBV5-1|TRBJ1-2|-
TGCGCCAGCAGCCGCTATCTTGAGTCTAACTATGGCTACACCTTC
CASSRYLESNYGYTF
>TRBD2|TRBV7-8|TRBJ2-5|many
TGTGCCAGCAACAAGCGGGGCGGGTACCAAGAGACCCAGTACTTC
CASNKRGGYQETQYF
>-|TRBV28|TRBJ1-3|many
TGTGCCAGCAGTCCTTTTAACCAGCGCGGCACCATATATTTT
CASSPFNQRGTIYF
>-|TRBV27|TRBJ2-3|few
TGTGCCAGCAGTCCTAACCCGGGAGCCGAGACAGATACGCAGTATTTT
CASSPNPGAETDTQYF
>-|TRBV2|TRBJ1-4|many
TGTGCCAGCAGTGAATTTAGGGCAACTAATGAAAAACTGTTTTTT
CASSEFRATNEKLFF
>-|TRBV7-9|TRBJ2-5|-
TGTGCCAGCAGCGAAGGATTTAAAGAGACCCAGTACTTC
CASSEGFKETQYF
>-|TRBV6-1|TRBJ2-1|many
TGTGCCAGCAGTGAGTATCGGACACCCGGACATGAGCAGTTCTTC
CASSEYRTPGHEQFF
>-|TRBV19|TRBJ1-5|-
TGTGCCAGTAGTCCAAGGGCCTATAGCAATCAGCCCCAGCATTTT
CASSPRAYSNQPQHF
>-|TRBV12-3/TRBV12-4|TRBJ1-2|few
TGTGCCAGCTCATACCTAAGAGAGGGGAACTATGGCTACACCTTC
CASSYLREGNYGYTF
>-|TRBV12-3/TRBV12-4|TRBJ1-1|-
TGTGCCAGCAGTTTATATGGGGCTAGCGCTGAAGCTTTCTTT
CASSLYGASAEAFF
>TRBD2|TRBV5-1|TRBJ2-1|-
TGCGCCAGCAGCTTGGATGGGGGGGGGAGCTCCTACAATGAGCAGTTCTTC
CASSLDGGGSSYNEQFF
>TRBD2|TRBV27|TRBJ2-7|-
TGTGCCAGCAGTTTACTGACTAGCGGGGGTATATCTGACGAGCAGTACTTC
CASSLLTSGGISDEQYF
>-|TRBV7-7|TRBJ2-1|many
TGTGCCAGCAGCTTTTTTCGGGGAAATGAGCAGTTCTTC
CASSFFRGNEQFF
>-|TRBV3-1|TRBJ1-1|once
TGTGCCAGCAGCCAGAACCGGGGGGGGTTCACTGAAGCTTTCTTT
CASSQNRGGFTEAFF
>TRBD1|TRBV28|TRBJ1-1|many
TGTGCCAGCAGTACCTGGACAGGGGAAGGTTTCCGGGCTTTCTTT
CASSTWTGEGFRAFF
>-|TRBV7-9|TRBJ1-5|-
TGTGCCAGCAGCTTATGGGATCAGCCCCAGCATTTT
CASSLWDQPQHF
>-|TRBV19|TRBJ1-6|-
TGTGCCAGTAGTATAGGGGGTAACAATTCACCCCTCCACTTT
CASSIGGNNSPLHF
>-|TRBV19|TRBJ2-1|-
TGTGCCAGTAGTACCTACGACTGGGAGCAGTTCTTC
CASSTYDWEQFF
>TRBD1|TRBV12-3/TRBV12-4|TRBJ2-6|many
TGTGCCACCTCACCATCGGGACAGGGTTTTTCTGGGGCCAACGTCCTGACTTTC
CATSPSGQGFSGANVLTF